This record concerns one T cell receptor (beta chain) sequence. The data belong to a study of radiotherapy plus CTLA-4 blockade in lung cancer. V was clipped by 2 bases and J by 2 bases; unmatched bases: 4. The length of the CDR3 is 17 residues. Germline CDR1 is LGHNA and CDR2 is YNFKEQ. Measured with immunoSEQ multiplex PCR; TCRdb has only the in-frame clones, and not every one. The sample consists of 70,000 to 100,000 clones, 75% to 90% of them appearing once. The material was peripheral blood, obtained from a patient treated with radiotherapy plus ipilimumab. The chain links TRBV4-2 to TRBJ2-3; 13 bases agree with TRBD2. This TCR was sampled from a human donor with non-small cell lung cancer who had a partial response to radiotherapy plus ipilimumab. The chain's CDR3 is CASSQLGLAGPTDTQYF. In DNA form, the CDR3 reads TGTGCCAGCAGCCAACTGGGACTAGCGGGACCCACAGATACGCAGTATTTT.